A single sample gave rise to the 3 T cell receptor beta chains below, sequenced in a study of Graves' ophthalmopathy and Graves' hyperthyroidism. Amplification targeted the TCR beta CDR3 regions, with RNA transcripts as the source material. Second-round multiplex PCR came after a first-round RT-PCR that employed HTBI primers. TCRdb processed the multiplex PCR reads anew with MiXCR; each CDR3 protein has one entry. Of approximately 1.2 million distinct CDR3 sequences listed, about 40% are singletons. Sequencing was done on a sample of peripheral blood or thyroid tissue (not recorded which). All receptors come from an adult man with Graves' hyperthyroidism.

About this clonotype: This could be a read error, since a much larger clone is one nucleotide away. This sequence joins TRBV29-1 and TRBJ2-7; D ambiguous. Trimming left V 7 bases short and J 3 bases short, with 10 bases between. The CDR3 sequence is 11 residues long. Germline-derived CDR1 and CDR2 are SQVTM and ANQGSEA. The CDR3 sequence is CSGMDGYEQYF. The CDR3, as DNA: TGCAGCGGCATGGATGGCTACGAGCAGTACTTC.

Only a few counts were recorded for this clonotype. The chain recombines TRBV6-6 with TRBJ2-5; D is uncertain. The germline V gene has CDR1 MNHNY and CDR2 SVGAGI (reference sequence). The V end lost 5 bases, the J end lost 1 base, and 8 bases lay between the germline ends. The CDR3 contains 13 residues. CDR3 amino acids: CASSKRSQETQYF. CDR3 nucleotides: TGTGCCAGCAGTAAGAGGAGCCAAGAGACCCAGTACTTC.

This clonotype was found many times. The rearrangement uses TRBV19 and TRBJ1-5; TRBD1 agrees at 10 bases. CDR1 and CDR2 (germline): LNHDA, SQIVND (reference sequence). This CDR3 region has 16 residues. With V trimmed by 10 bases and J by 0 bases, 9 bases remained unmatched. The CDR3 loop reads CATKGQGIYSNQPQHF. In DNA, the CDR3 is TGTGCCACAAAGGGACAGGGGATCTATAGCAATCAGCCCCAGCATTTT.